The 26 T cell receptor beta chains reported below all come from one sample, sequenced in a study of cytomegalovirus exposure and HLA in healthy donors. Researchers ran the PCR with 60 Vbeta and 13 Jbeta primers. The protocol was immunoSEQ multiplex PCR, while the TCRdb copy is restricted to in-frame clones and leaves out a portion. The sample has tens of thousands of clones, 82% seen once; the top ten hold roughly 3.8%. The specimen was PBMCs. The origin of the receptors is a man aged 50-59 years in good health and CMV-seronegative.

This sequence joins TRBV7-2 and TRBJ2-7; 8 bases agree with TRBD2. The CDR3 is made up of 18 amino acids. CDR1 and CDR2 from the germline V gene are SGHTA and FQGNSA. V lost 5 bases, J lost 6 bases, and 21 bases stayed unmatched. In DNA, the CDR3 is TGTGCCAGCAGCCGGGGGGGGTGGTGGGCGGGAGTCACAGGCGAGCAGTACTTC. Translated, it gives CASSRGGWWAGVTGEQYF.

The chain links TRBV30 to TRBJ1-4, with D unclear. There are 13 residues in the CDR3. The V end was cut by 2 bases, the J end by 8 bases, with 12 bases between. CDR1 is GTSNPN, CDR2 SVGIG, per germline (reference sequence). CDR3 in DNA: TGTGCCTGGAGTAGCGTGTCAAGAGAAAAACTGTTTTTT. Translation gives CAWSSVSREKLFF.

Notes on this clone: Sequence at one end of the junction differs from germline and may be a read error. The sample has other DNA sequences that encode this CDR3 too. The rearrangement uses TRBV6-5 and TRBJ1-4, with D maybe TRBD1 (5 bases). CDR1 MNHEY and CDR2 SVGAGI come from the germline V gene. This CDR3 has 14 amino acids. The CDR3 region is CASSFRVASEKLFF. The DNA of the CDR3 is TGCGCCAGCAGTTTCAGGGTGGCGAGTGAAAAACTGTTTTTT.

The V and J genes are TRBV9 and TRBJ2-2; TRBD2 matches at 8 bases. The CDR3 extends over 16 amino acids. CDR1 is SGDLS and CDR2 is YYNGEE in the germline V gene. With V trimmed by 0 bases and J by 2 bases, 3 bases remained unmatched. The CDR3 nucleotides are TGTGCCAGCAGCGTAGGAACTAGCGGAAACACCGGGGAGCTGTTTTTT. This gives the protein CASSVGTSGNTGELFF.

The chain carries TRBV12-5 and TRBJ2-1; 15 bases match TRBD2. CDR1 is LGHNT, CDR2 FRNRAP, per germline. The length of the CDR3 is 16 residues. The V and J ends lost 4 bases and 9 bases, in that order; junction bases with no gene match: 7. The DNA of the CDR3 is TGTGCTAGTGGTTCCCCCCGGACTAGCGGGAGGGGTGAGCAGTTCTTC. Encoded protein: CASGSPRTSGRGEQFF.

The V and J genes are TRBV7-8 and TRBJ2-7, with 11 bases fitting TRBD2. V lost 2 bases and J lost 4; bases outside the gene matches: 7. Per the germline V gene, CDR1 is SGHVS and CDR2 is FQNEAQ. CDR3 size: 16 residues. The CDR3 DNA follows: TGTGCCAGCAGCTTACTAGCGGGAGGCCGAGGGTACGAGCAGTACTTC. As protein: CASSLLAGGRGYEQYF.

The chain combines TRBV2 with TRBJ2-3; D is unclear. V was clipped by 8 bases and J by 3 bases, with 15 bases between them. This CDR3 has 14 residues. Germline-derived CDR1 and CDR2 are SNHLY and FYNNEI. The chain's CDR3 is CASCSSRTTDTQYF. In nucleotides, the CDR3 is TGTGCCAGCTGTAGCTCCCGCACTACAGATACGCAGTATTTT.

J is TRBJ2-3 and V is TRBV23-1; 7 bases align to TRBD1. TRBV23-1 is an ORF, with its function uncertain. V lost 0 bases to trimming and J lost 2 bases; unmatched junction nucleotides: 5. The CDR3 extends over 16 amino acids. In DNA form, the CDR3 reads TGCGCCAGCAGTCAATCGGTTACAGGGGCCACAGATACGCAGTATTTT. Translated: CASSQSVTGATDTQYF.

The chain combines TRBV21-1 with TRBJ2-5; the table's D call of TRBD2 was not tested on the DNA. The DNA end favors TRBJ2-7, so the J call may be wrong. TRBV21-1 is described as a pseudogene. The length of the CDR3 is 13 residues. The CDR3 nucleotides are TGTGCCAGCAGCAAGGGGGGACGGCGCGAGCAGTACTTC. The encoded protein is CASSKGGRREQYF.

The CDR3 DNA reads as TGTGCCAGCAGCCGGGGTCTGGGCTATGGCTACACCTTC. Protein product: CASSRGLGYGYTF. This chain connects TRBV6-5 to TRBJ1-2; no firm D call. The CDR3 length is 13 residues. The V end lost 6 bases, the J end lost 4 bases, and 12 bases lay between the germline ends. Germline loops: CDR1 MNHEY, CDR2 SVGAGI.

The rearrangement links TRBV7-2 to TRBJ2-3, with D maybe TRBD2 (6 bases). The CDR3 contains 14 residues. V lost 8 bases to trimming and J lost 4 bases, with 16 bases between them. Germline CDR1 is SGHTA and CDR2 is FQGNSA. The CDR3: CASGAGPPPDTQYF. CDR3 DNA sequence: TGTGCCAGCGGGGCGGGACCCCCTCCAGATACGCAGTATTTT. The full variable domain, with the rest looked up from reference TRBV7-2 and TRBJ2-3, is GAGVSQSPSNKVTEKGKDVELRCDPISGHTALYWYRQSLGQGLEFLIYFQGNSAPDKSGLPSDRFSAERTGGSVSTLTIQRTQQEDSAVYLCASGAGPPPDTQYFGPGTRLTVL.

The J gene is TRBJ2-1, the V gene TRBV7-8; D perhaps matches TRBD2 (5 bases). Deletions cut 5 bases from V and 4 bases from J, with 18 bases between. The CDR3 loop spans 16 amino acids. Germline lookup yields CDR1 SGHVS and CDR2 FQNEAQ. The CDR3: CASSNKTRVTYNEQFF. In DNA form, the CDR3 reads TGTGCCAGCAGCAACAAAACTAGGGTGACTTACAATGAGCAGTTCTTC.

The CDR3 loop is CASSFPNLQGSYQETQYF. The CDR3 bases are TGCGCCAGCAGCTTCCCTAACTTACAGGGATCGTACCAAGAGACCCAGTACTTC. The rearrangement uses TRBV5-1 and TRBJ2-5, with D perhaps matching TRBD1 (6 bases). The CDR3 runs to 18 residues. V lost 2 bases to trimming and J lost 0 bases, with 20 bases between them. CDR1 and CDR2 (germline): SGHRS, YFSETQ.

The chain carries TRBV19 and TRBJ1-2, with TRBD1 matching 7 bases. This CDR3 is 17 amino acids long. CDR1 LNHDA and CDR2 SQIVND come from the germline V gene (reference sequence). The trim removed 6 bases at V and 3 bases at J, leaving 16 bases unmatched. The CDR3 DNA is TGTGCCAGTAGCAAGTATCTTTTTAGGGACAGTGACTATGGCTACACCTTC. It specifies CASSKYLFRDSDYGYTF.

This rearrangement joins TRBV28 to TRBJ1-5; D is uncertain. The germline gives CDR1 MDHEN, CDR2 SYDVKM. This CDR3 contains 15 residues. Trimming removed 4 bases from V and 2 bases from J, with 12 bases in between. The CDR3 protein is CASSSHGGGNQPQHF. The CDR3, as DNA: TGTGCCAGCAGTTCACACGGAGGTGGCAATCAGCCCCAGCATTTT.

The chain combines TRBV28 with TRBJ2-7, with D possibly being TRBD2 (6 bases). The germline V gene encodes CDR1 MDHEN and CDR2 SYDVKM. This CDR3 has 14 amino acids. Trimming stripped 1 base from V and 6 bases from J, with 13 bases between. CDR3: CASSLFGAGGEQYF. Here the CDR3 DNA reads TGTGCCAGCAGTTTATTCGGGGCCGGGGGCGAGCAGTACTTC.

The chain couples TRBV28 to TRBJ1-5; TRBD1 might be the D (5 bases). V lost 3 bases and J 1 base, leaving 10 bases between the germline ends. The CDR3 spans 15 residues. CDR1 is MDHEN, CDR2 SYDVKM, per germline. For the CDR3, the DNA is TGTGCCAGCAGTTTCGTGCAGGGAAGCAATCAGCCCCAGCATTTT. Amino acid sequence: CASSFVQGSNQPQHF.

CDR3 amino acids: CASSEIKREQYF. Written as DNA, the CDR3 is TGTGCCAGCAGTGAAATCAAGAGGGAGCAGTACTTC. The J gene is TRBJ2-7, the V gene TRBV2; D is unresolved. Trimming shortened V by 2 bases and J by 7 bases, and 9 bases separated the two germline ends. CDR3 length: 12 amino acids. Germline V lookup: CDR1 SNHLY, CDR2 FYNNEI.

The chain links TRBV11-1 to TRBJ2-7; no firm D call. The germline CDR1 and CDR2 sequences are SGHAT and FQDESV (reference sequence). V gave up 3 bases and J gave up 2 bases, with 20 bases separating them. The CDR3 sequence is 17 residues long. The CDR3 protein is CASSLLTTLPFTYEQYF. The DNA of the CDR3 is TGTGCCAGCAGCTTGCTGACGACTCTACCCTTCACCTACGAGCAGTACTTC.

This clone was detected only a few times. V is TRBV28 and J is TRBJ1-1, with D possibly TRBD1 on 5 matching bases. Germline CDR1 reads MDHEN; CDR2 reads SYDVKM. V was pared by 5 bases and J by 6 bases, with 13 bases between. The CDR3 is made up of 13 amino acids. CDR3 sequence (DNA): TGTGCCAGCAGTCCCACAGGATTCGCTGAAGCTTTCTTT. Its protein is CASSPTGFAEAFF.

CDR3 residues: CASSPTGGRNIQYF. CDR3 nucleotides: TGCGCCAGCAGCCCGACAGGGGGTCGAAACATTCAGTACTTC. The chain recombines TRBV4-3 with TRBJ2-4, with TRBD1 matching over 9 bases. Trimming removed 4 bases from V and 6 bases from J; junction bases left unmatched: 4. The CDR3 runs to 14 residues. CDR1 is LGHNA and CDR2 is YSLEER in the germline V gene.

V gene TRBV5-1 combines with J gene TRBJ1-1; D is unresolved. CDR3 length: 16 residues. Trimming shortened V by 0 bases and J by 0 bases, and 12 bases separated the two germline ends. Germline loops: CDR1 SGHRS, CDR2 YFSETQ. The CDR3 nucleotides are TGCGCCAGCAGCTTGGGTGGCAGTTCCATGAACACTGAAGCTTTCTTT. It encodes CASSLGGSSMNTEAFF.

Of note for this clone: Relative to the germline gene, one junction end is altered; a read error may explain this. The J gene is TRBJ2-3, the V gene TRBV5-1; 12 bases map to TRBD1. The CDR3 sequence is 14 residues long. In germline, CDR1 is SGHRS, CDR2 YFSETQ. The CDR3 DNA sequence: TGCGCCAGCAGTTTGGGACAGGGGGCGTATACGCAGTATTTT. Protein product: CASSLGQGAYTQYF.

The rearrangement links TRBV27 to TRBJ1-1, with 7 bases matching TRBD1. The CDR3 is 16 amino acids. Germline V CDR1 and CDR2: MNHEY, SMNVEV (reference sequence). V was pared by 0 bases and J by 7 bases, with 11 bases of the junction left unmatched. CDR3 region: CASSLSIGQVTLEAFF. The CDR3 DNA reads as TGTGCCAGCAGTTTATCGATAGGACAGGTCACCCTTGAAGCTTTCTTT.

The V gene is TRBV6-1, the J gene TRBJ2-7; D might be TRBD2 (6 bases). The CDR3 consists of 13 residues. The V end lost 3 bases, the J end lost 0 bases, and 6 bases lay between the germline ends. Germline CDR1 and CDR2: MNHNS and SASEGT. The DNA for the CDR3 is TGTGCCAGCAGTGACGGGGGCTCCTACGAGCAGTACTTC. Translated, it gives CASSDGGSYEQYF.

The chain has TRBV19 and TRBJ1-1; D not resolved. The V and J ends lost 3 bases and 5 bases respectively, with 10 bases between them. This CDR3 comprises 13 residues. Germline CDR1 LNHDA, CDR2 SQIVND (reference sequence). CDR3 sequence: CASSMMLETEAFF. Here the CDR3 DNA reads TGTGCCAGTAGTATGATGCTGGAGACTGAAGCTTTCTTT.